This entry describes one T cell receptor beta chain. The antigen remains undetermined. V shed 2 bases, J shed 5 bases, and the junction held 12 bases outside the gene matches. In germline, CDR1 is MGHDK, CDR2 SYGVNS. There are 18 residues in the CDR3. The data originate from a study of shared clonotypes between healthy human individuals. Across the whole study: The plates for each donor numbered three CD4 naive, three CD4 memory, two CD8 naive and one CD8 memory. Findings of the study overall: Non-shared clonotypes had lower generation probabilities than clonotypes shared by all four sorted-subset donors.

The donors were adults (healthy and HIV-negative) with no recent acute infections or vaccinations. Using immunoSEQ multiplex PCR, the repertoire was profiled, and TCRdb retains in-frame clones only, with some absent. The sample holds more than 550,000 clones; about two thirds are singletons and the top ten take around 1.7%. The sample was memory CD4+ T cells sorted from blood. Subset in this sample: CD45RA-negative fraction. This clonotype originated in a woman aged 30 to 39 in good health. The J gene is TRBJ2-1, the V gene TRBV25-1; 10 nucleotides agree with TRBD2. The CDR3 loop reads CASSEGFGLAGVHNEQFF. CDR3 bases: TGTGCCAGCAGTGAAGGGTTCGGGCTAGCGGGAGTCCACAATGAGCAGTTCTTC.